This T cell receptor (beta chain) was sequenced during a study of blood T cell repertoires in COVID-19. Overall study: Samples representing acute and convalescent COVID-19 were sourced from the United States, Italy and Spain. T cells, B-cell-depleted T cells, or PBMCs supplied cDNA or gDNA.

As handled by the study authors: How many nucleated cells were present was estimated from reference gene primer amplification. TCRdb's copy holds only in-frame clones and misses some; the assay was immunoSEQ multiplex PCR. The DNA gave D and trimming, while V, J and clone size come from that table. The data hold about 410,000 clones, with 89% observed a single time. The Seattle patients joined while their infection was active and were tracked longitudinally afterward. The CDR3 length is 14 residues. Trimming removed 5 bases from V and 4 bases from J, with 14 bases in between. In germline, CDR1 is MNHEY, CDR2 SMNVEV (reference sequence).

V gene TRBV27 combines with J gene TRBJ1-1, with a tentative D call TRBD1 (6 bases). Sequencing used peripheral blood. This clonotype originated in a woman in her thirties or forties with COVID-19, enrolled during active disease. The CDR3 DNA reads TGTGCCAGCAGTGTAATGGGGGCAAGCACTGAAGCTTTCTTT. Translating it yields CASSVMGASTEAFF.